This entry lists 3 T cell receptor beta chains sequenced from one sample in a study of blood T cell repertoires in COVID-19. Using immunoSEQ multiplex PCR, the repertoire was profiled, and TCRdb retains in-frame clones only, with some absent. The profile shows roughly 190,000 clones, around four fifths of them singletons. The sequenced material came from peripheral blood. The receptor set was obtained from a woman aged 70-85 years with COVID-19, enrolled during active disease.

The chain employs TRBV2 and TRBJ1-5; D is undetermined. CDR1 is SNHLY, CDR2 FYNNEI, per germline. The CDR3 runs to 14 residues. The V end was cut by 2 bases, the J end by 6 bases, with 11 bases between. The CDR3 protein is CASSETSYSQPQHF. Written as DNA, the CDR3 is TGTGCCAGCAGTGAAACCAGCTACAGTCAGCCCCAGCATTTT.

As for this clone: One end of the junction is discordant with germline, which a read error may explain. This chain joins TRBV7-9 and TRBJ2-5, with 7 nucleotides matching TRBD2. The CDR3 totals 13 residues. Per the germline V gene, CDR1 is SEHNR and CDR2 is FQNEAQ (reference sequence). Here the CDR3 DNA reads TGTGCCAGCAGCCTAGCGGCCCAAGAGACCCAGTACTTC. It translates to CASSLAAQETQYF.

This clone was counted once. V gene TRBV19 combines with J gene TRBJ1-5; 8 bases map to TRBD1. From germline, CDR1 is LNHDA and CDR2 SQIVND (reference sequence). The CDR3 runs 18 residues. V lost 4 bases to trimming and J lost 1 base; unmatched junction nucleotides: 12. The CDR3 DNA is TGTGCCAGTAGTACGAATCCGCGGACAGGGAGCAGCAATCAGCCCCAGCATTTT. Translation gives CASSTNPRTGSSNQPQHF. Complete variable domain (other parts from reference TRBV19 and TRBJ1-5): DGGITQSPKYLFRKEGQNVTLSCEQNLNHDAMYWYRQDPGQGLRLIYYSQIVNDFQKGDIAEGYSVSREKKESFPLTVTSAQKNPTAFYLCASSTNPRTGSSNQPQHFGDGTRLSIL.